These 23 T cell receptor beta chains came from one sample sequenced in a study of T cells after yellow fever vaccination. TCRdb reprocessed the 5' RACE reads via MiXCR and lists one record per CDR3 protein. The sample has more than 350,000 distinct CDR3 sequences, roughly 10% seen once. The specimen was PBMCs, collected on the day of the first yellow fever vaccination. The source of these receptors is a man aged 18 to 29 who received the YFV17D yellow fever vaccine.

This clonotype occurred a few times. The chain has TRBV19 and TRBJ2-1; 8 nucleotides match TRBD2. V dropped 3 bases and J dropped 3; count of bases not matched to a gene: 7. The CDR3 has 16 amino acids. In germline, CDR1 is LNHDA, CDR2 SQIVND (reference sequence). DNA of the CDR3: TGTGCCAGTAGTATGGGACGGGGGGGCTTCTACAATGAGCAGTTCTTC. Its translation is CASSMGRGGFYNEQFF. Filled out from reference TRBV19 and TRBJ2-1, the complete variable domain reads DGGITQSPKYLFRKEGQNVTLSCEQNLNHDAMYWYRQDPGQGLRLIYYSQIVNDFQKGDIAEGYSVSREKKESFPLTVTSAQKNPTAFYLCASSMGRGGFYNEQFFGPGTRLTVL.

This chain connects TRBV28 to TRBJ2-7; possible D gene TRBD1, 6 bases. Germline lookup yields CDR1 MDHEN and CDR2 SYDVKM. The CDR3 sequence is 13 residues long. Trimming pared 6 bases from V and 1 base from J, leaving 10 bases between. The CDR3 here is CASSSGQSYEQYV. CDR3 DNA: TGTGCCAGCAGCTCAGGACAGTCCTACGAGCAGTACGTC.

This clonotype appeared a few times. This chain connects TRBV12-3 or TRBV12-4 to TRBJ1-6; no reliable D call. CDR3 size: 13 residues. V lost 2 bases and J 7 bases, leaving 6 bases between the germline ends. CDR3 nucleotides: TGTGCCAGCAGTTTAACCCCAAATTCACCCCTCCACTTT. Translation gives CASSLTPNSPLHF.

J is TRBJ2-7 and V is TRBV20-1; possibly TRBD2 for D (5 bases). V gave up 1 base and J gave up 5 bases, with 15 bases separating them. Germline CDR1 DFQATT, CDR2 SNEGSKA (reference sequence). The CDR3 sequence is 14 residues long. The CDR3 spells CSARVVASGDEQYF. The CDR3, as DNA: TGCAGTGCTAGAGTTGTGGCCTCCGGGGACGAGCAGTACTTC.

This clonotype has a handful of counts. The DNA for the CDR3 is TGTGCCAGCAGTTACCCTACGACCTACGAGCAGTACTTC. This encodes CASSYPTTYEQYF. The chain has TRBV6-2 or TRBV6-3 and TRBJ2-7, with D hard to call. Germline CDR1 reads MNHEY; CDR2 reads SVGEGT. The CDR3 extends over 13 amino acids. Trimming stripped 2 bases from V and 2 bases from J, with 7 bases between.

This rearrangement joins TRBV4-3 to TRBJ2-1; a weak D match, TRBD2 (5 bases). Germline CDR1 LGHNA, CDR2 YSLEER. Trimming took 8 bases from V and 6 from J, leaving 20 bases between them. The CDR3 has 15 amino acids. The CDR3, as DNA: TGCGCCAGCTCAAAAGGATTGGGAGATCCCAATGAGCAGTTCTTC. It is translated as CASSKGLGDPNEQFF.

This clonotype was seen a few times. The genes are TRBV4-1 and TRBJ2-1, with 10 bases fitting TRBD1. The length of the CDR3 is 14 residues. Germline V gene sequence: CDR1 MGHRA, CDR2 YSYEKL. V lost 2 bases, J lost 10 bases, and 5 bases stayed unmatched. The CDR3 region is CASSQPDRGREQFF. In DNA form, the CDR3 reads TGCGCCAGCAGCCAACCCGACAGGGGGCGCGAGCAGTTCTTC.

CDR3 coding DNA: TGTGCCAGCTCACCACTAGATATACATGGCTACACCTTC. It encodes CASSPLDIHGYTF. The rearrangement uses TRBV18 and TRBJ1-2, with no clear D. Germline lookup yields CDR1 KGHSH and CDR2 LQKENI. V lost 1 base and J lost 6, with 9 bases in between. The CDR3 is 13 amino acids.

This chain uses TRBV20-1 with TRBJ1-1, with TRBD1 matching over 7 bases. V shed 1 base and J 0 bases; nucleotides not matched to a gene: 8. Germline V gene data show CDR1 as DFQATT and CDR2 as SNEGSKA (reference sequence). This CDR3 spans 16 amino acids. CDR3 loop: CSARGEPGQMNTEAFF. The CDR3 DNA reads as TGCAGTGCTAGAGGAGAACCGGGACAGATGAACACTGAAGCTTTCTTT.

In this sample, this clonotype turned up a few times. The chain carries TRBV5-1 and TRBJ2-5, with D tentatively TRBD2 (5 bases). Per the germline V gene, CDR1 is SGHRS and CDR2 is YFSETQ. The CDR3 totals 16 residues. V shed 4 bases and J shed 5 bases, with 21 bases lying between them. DNA for the CDR3: TGCGCCAGCAGCCCTCGGACTCGACGTTCCGACGAGACCCAGTACTTC. This encodes CASSPRTRRSDETQYF.

As DNA, the CDR3 is TGTGCCAGCAGCTTAGTGGCTAGCGGGGGTAATGAGCAGTTCTTC. As protein: CASSLVASGGNEQFF. The gene calls are TRBV7-2 and TRBJ2-1; 10 bases align to TRBD2. The CDR3 is made up of 15 amino acids. CDR1 SGHTA and CDR2 FQGNSA come from the germline V gene. V gave up 1 base and J gave up 7 bases; unmatched junction bases: 4.

This clonotype was seen a handful of times. V gene TRBV20-1 combines with J gene TRBJ2-5; D is undetermined. The CDR3 has 13 residues. CDR1 is DFQATT, CDR2 SNEGSKA, per germline (reference sequence). Trimming removed 6 bases at V and 5 bases at J, with 16 bases between. CDR3 nucleotide sequence: TGCAGTGCCGCTTTGGCCCCTATGGAGACCCAGTACTTC. Protein: CSAALAPMETQYF.

The V and J genes are TRBV6-1 and TRBJ1-2; no clear D. CDR1 and CDR2 from the germline V gene are MNHNS and SASEGT. V was cut by 8 bases and J by 1 base, with 14 bases left in between. The CDR3 is 14 amino acids. As DNA, the CDR3 is TGTGCCAGCGCAATTTGGCCCGGTAACTATGGCTACACCTTC. Its protein is CASAIWPGNYGYTF.

This clonotype has a count of ten or more. The chain couples TRBV5-1 to TRBJ2-3; 8 bases fit TRBD2. CDR1 SGHRS and CDR2 YFSETQ come from the germline V gene. The CDR3 is 14 residues long. The trim removed 3 bases at V and 2 bases at J, leaving 2 bases unmatched. The CDR3 is CASSSGGPTDTQYF. The CDR3 nucleotides read TGCGCCAGCAGCTCGGGGGGGCCCACAGATACGCAGTATTTT.

This clonotype was observed a few times. The rearrangement uses TRBV6-2 or TRBV6-3 and TRBJ2-6; possibly TRBD2 for D (5 bases). V shed 3 bases and J shed 12 bases, with 6 bases lying between them. Germline CDR1 and CDR2: MNHEY and SVGEGT. The CDR3 is 11 residues long. CDR3 bases: TGTGCCAGCAGTTATCGGGGCGTCCTGACTTTC. Amino acids: CASSYRGVLTF.

This clonotype was counted a few times. The V gene is TRBV6-2 or TRBV6-3, the J gene TRBJ2-4, with 7 bases that match TRBD1. Looked up from germline, CDR1 is MNHEY and CDR2 is SVGEGT. V lost 2 bases, J lost 0 bases, and 10 bases stayed unmatched. The CDR3 extends over 18 amino acids. Here the CDR3 reads CASSYTPGQRLAKNIQYF. The CDR3 nucleotides are TGTGCCAGCAGTTACACCCCGGGACAGAGATTAGCCAAAAACATTCAGTACTTC.

This chain links TRBV4-1 with TRBJ2-2; 7 nucleotides agree with TRBD1. Germline lookup yields CDR1 MGHRA and CDR2 YSYEKL. Trimming removed 3 bases from V and 1 base from J; junction bases left unmatched: 5. This CDR3 comprises 16 residues. CDR3 coding DNA: TGCGCCAGCAGCCACCTCAGGACAGGGAACACCGGGGAGCTGTTTTTT. Amino acids: CASSHLRTGNTGELFF.

This clonotype appeared a few times. J is TRBJ2-7 and V is TRBV10-3, with D perhaps matching TRBD1 (5 bases). Germline CDR1 is ENHRY and CDR2 is SYGVKD. V lost 1 base, J lost 3 bases, and 10 bases lay in between. CDR3 length: 14 amino acids. The CDR3 nucleotides read TGTGCCATCAGTGAGTTCCAGGGAATCTACGAGCAGTACTTC. This translates into CAISEFQGIYEQYF.

This clonotype was seen more than once but under ten times. J is TRBJ2-1 and V is TRBV19, with D maybe TRBD2 (6 bases). Germline CDR1 and CDR2: LNHDA and SQIVND (reference sequence). V lost 4 bases and J lost 8, with 12 bases in between. This CDR3 comprises 13 residues. The CDR3 here is CASSTFLAYEQFF. In nucleotides, the CDR3 is TGTGCCAGTAGTACTTTCCTAGCGTATGAGCAGTTCTTC.

This sequence joins TRBV6-2 or TRBV6-3 and TRBJ1-5; D uncertain. The germline gives CDR1 MNHEY, CDR2 SVGEGT. Trimming stripped 6 bases from V and 4 bases from J, with 7 bases between. The CDR3 has 12 amino acids. Here the CDR3 DNA reads TGTGCCAGCAGCCAAACGAATCAGCCCCAGCATTTT. Its protein product is CASSQTNQPQHF.

The chain recombines TRBV5-1 with TRBJ1-1; tentative D call: TRBD1 (6 bases). V was clipped by 2 bases and J by 4 bases, with 12 bases between them. Germline V gene lookup returns CDR1 SGHRS and CDR2 YFSETQ. This CDR3 has 14 residues. CDR3 protein: CASSLQGGATEAFF. CDR3 coding DNA: TGCGCCAGCAGCTTACAGGGAGGGGCCACTGAAGCTTTCTTT.

The J gene is TRBJ2-7, the V gene TRBV5-4; 16 nucleotides align to TRBD2. Per germline, CDR1 SGHNT and CDR2 YYREEE (reference sequence). The CDR3 covers 18 residues. The V segment lost 6 bases and the J segment 5 bases; nucleotides outside the gene matches: 14. This CDR3 is CASKPLPGLAGGMHEQYF. Written as DNA, the CDR3 is TGTGCCAGCAAACCACTCCCGGGACTAGCGGGGGGGATGCACGAGCAGTACTTC.

V and J are TRBV25-1 and TRBJ1-6, with TRBD1 as a possible D gene (5 bases). The V end lost 8 bases, the J end lost 9 bases, and 20 bases lay between the germline ends. Germline V gene lookup returns CDR1 MGHDK and CDR2 SYGVNS. The CDR3 extends over 15 amino acids. CDR3 sequence: CASGPWGTSGSPLHF. The CDR3 DNA reads as TGTGCCAGCGGTCCCTGGGGGACCTCTGGTTCACCCCTCCACTTT.